This TCR beta chain was observed in a study of blood T cell repertoires in COVID-19. Across the study: Acute and convalescent COVID-19 specimens originated in the United States, Italy and Spain. T cells, B-cell-depleted T cells, or PBMCs provided the cDNA or gDNA that served as material.

The CDR3 sequence is 16 residues long. Germline V gives CDR1 SEHNR, CDR2 FQNEAQ (reference sequence). Trimming pared 3 bases from V and 0 bases from J, leaving 12 bases between. Per the original methods: Quantification of nucleated cells was approximated via reference gene primer amplification. Produced via immunoSEQ multiplex PCR; TCRdb's table is partial and in-frame only. That table furnishes V, J and clone size, whereas the DNA furnished D and trimming. The repertoire has some 220,000 clones, less than 90% of them found once; the top ten carry less than 20%. The chain carries TRBV7-9 and TRBJ1-3, with unresolved D. Sequenced sample: peripheral blood. This TCR was sampled from a woman older than 75 with active or convalescent COVID-19. The CDR3 sequence is CASSFGSGSSGNTIYF. The CDR3 nucleotides read TGTGCCAGCAGCTTTGGGAGCGGGAGCTCTGGAAACACCATATATTTT. The full variable domain, completed using reference TRBV7-9 and TRBJ1-3, is DTGVSQNPRHKITKRGQNVTFRCDPISEHNRLYWYRQTLGQGPEFLTYFQNEAQLEKSRLLSDRFSAERPKGSFSTLEIQRTEQGDSAMYLCASSFGSGSSGNTIYFGEGSWLTVV.